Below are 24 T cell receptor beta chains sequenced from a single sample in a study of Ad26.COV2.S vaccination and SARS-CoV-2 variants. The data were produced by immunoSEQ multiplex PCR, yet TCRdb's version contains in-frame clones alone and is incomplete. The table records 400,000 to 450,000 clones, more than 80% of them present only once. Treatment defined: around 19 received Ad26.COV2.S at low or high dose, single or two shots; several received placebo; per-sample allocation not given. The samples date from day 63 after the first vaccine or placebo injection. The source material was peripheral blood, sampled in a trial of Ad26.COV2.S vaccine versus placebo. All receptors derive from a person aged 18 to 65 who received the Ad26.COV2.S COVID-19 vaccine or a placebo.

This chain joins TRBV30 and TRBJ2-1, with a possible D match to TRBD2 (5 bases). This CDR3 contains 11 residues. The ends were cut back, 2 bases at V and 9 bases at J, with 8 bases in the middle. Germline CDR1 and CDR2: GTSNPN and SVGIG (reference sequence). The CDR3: CAWSMGSEQFF. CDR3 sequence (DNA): TGTGCCTGGAGTATGGGGAGTGAGCAGTTCTTC.

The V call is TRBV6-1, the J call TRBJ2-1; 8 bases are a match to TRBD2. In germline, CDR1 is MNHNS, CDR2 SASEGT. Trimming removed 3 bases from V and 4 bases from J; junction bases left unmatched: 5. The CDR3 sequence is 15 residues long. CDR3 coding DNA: TGTGCCAGCAGTGACAGACTAGCGAGATACAATGAGCAGTTCTTC. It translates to CASSDRLARYNEQFF.

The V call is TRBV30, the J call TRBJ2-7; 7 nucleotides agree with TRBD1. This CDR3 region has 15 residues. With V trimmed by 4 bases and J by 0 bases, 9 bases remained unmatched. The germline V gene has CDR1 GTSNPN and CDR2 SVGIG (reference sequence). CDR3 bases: TGTGCCTGGACCTACCGGGACAGAAGCTCCTACGAGCAGTACTTC. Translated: CAWTYRDRSSYEQYF.

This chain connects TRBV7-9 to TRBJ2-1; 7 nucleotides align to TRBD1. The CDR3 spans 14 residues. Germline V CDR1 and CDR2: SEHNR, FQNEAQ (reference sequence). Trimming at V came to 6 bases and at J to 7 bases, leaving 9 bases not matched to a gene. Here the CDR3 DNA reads TGTGCCAGCAGGTCTACTCAGGGGGAGAATGAGCAGTTCTTC. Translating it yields CASRSTQGENEQFF.

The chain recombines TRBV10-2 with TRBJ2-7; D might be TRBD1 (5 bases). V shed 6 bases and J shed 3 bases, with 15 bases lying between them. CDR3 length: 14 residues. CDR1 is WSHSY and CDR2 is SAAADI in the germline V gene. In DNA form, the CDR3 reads TGCGCCAGCAGGGACAATCCTTGGTACTACGAGCAGTACTTC. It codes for CASRDNPWYYEQYF.

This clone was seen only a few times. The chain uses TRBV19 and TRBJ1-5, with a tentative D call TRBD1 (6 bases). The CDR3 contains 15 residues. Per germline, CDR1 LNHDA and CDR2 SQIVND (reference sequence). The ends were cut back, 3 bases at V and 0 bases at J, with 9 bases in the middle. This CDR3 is CASSIGGLSNQPQHF. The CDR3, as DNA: TGTGCCAGTAGTATCGGGGGCCTTAGCAATCAGCCCCAGCATTTT. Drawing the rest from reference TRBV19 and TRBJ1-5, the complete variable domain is DGGITQSPKYLFRKEGQNVTLSCEQNLNHDAMYWYRQDPGQGLRLIYYSQIVNDFQKGDIAEGYSVSREKKESFPLTVTSAQKNPTAFYLCASSIGGLSNQPQHFGDGTRLSIL.

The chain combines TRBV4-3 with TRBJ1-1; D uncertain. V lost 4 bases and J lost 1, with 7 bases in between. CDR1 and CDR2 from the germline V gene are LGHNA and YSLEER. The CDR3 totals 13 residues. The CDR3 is CASSLTRNTEAFF. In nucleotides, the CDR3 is TGCGCCAGCAGCCTAACAAGGAACACTGAAGCTTTCTTT.

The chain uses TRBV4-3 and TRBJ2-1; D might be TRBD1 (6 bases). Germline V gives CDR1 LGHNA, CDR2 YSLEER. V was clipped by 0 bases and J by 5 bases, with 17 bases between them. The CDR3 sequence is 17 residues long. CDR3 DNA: TGCGCCAGCAGCCAAGATTTGGCGACAGGTATCCACAATGAGCAGTTCTTC. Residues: CASSQDLATGIHNEQFF.

As DNA, the CDR3 is TGTGCCAGCAGCTTGCAGGACAGGGGGTCAGACACTGAAGCTTTCTTT. As protein: CASSLQDRGSDTEAFF. This chain links TRBV5-8 with TRBJ1-1; 10 positions agree with TRBD1. After removal of 1 base from V and 3 bases from J, the junction contained 6 bases not matched to a gene. This CDR3 has 16 amino acids. Germline CDR1 is SGHTS and CDR2 is YDEGEE.

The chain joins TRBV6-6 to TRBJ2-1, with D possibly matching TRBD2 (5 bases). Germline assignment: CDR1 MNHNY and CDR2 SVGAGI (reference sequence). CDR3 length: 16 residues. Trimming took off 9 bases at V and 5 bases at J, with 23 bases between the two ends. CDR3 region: CASGLEIASFHNEQFF. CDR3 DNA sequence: TGTGCCAGTGGGTTAGAGATAGCGTCTTTTCACAATGAGCAGTTCTTC.

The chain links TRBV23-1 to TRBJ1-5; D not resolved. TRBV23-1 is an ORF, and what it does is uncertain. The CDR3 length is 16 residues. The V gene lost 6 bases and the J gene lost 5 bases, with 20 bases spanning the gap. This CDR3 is CASRLAGIKNDQPQHF. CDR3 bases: TGCGCCAGCAGGTTGGCGGGCATAAAGAACGATCAGCCCCAGCATTTT.

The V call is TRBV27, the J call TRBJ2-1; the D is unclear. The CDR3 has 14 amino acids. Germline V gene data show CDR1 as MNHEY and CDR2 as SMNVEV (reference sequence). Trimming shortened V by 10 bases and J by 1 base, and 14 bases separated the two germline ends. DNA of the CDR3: TGTGCCAACCATCTAGAGCATTCCTACAATGAGCAGTTCTTC. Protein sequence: CANHLEHSYNEQFF.

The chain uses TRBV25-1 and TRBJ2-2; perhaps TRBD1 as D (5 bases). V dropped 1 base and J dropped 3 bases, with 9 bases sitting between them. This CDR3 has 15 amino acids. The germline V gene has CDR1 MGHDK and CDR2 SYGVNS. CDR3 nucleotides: TGTGCCAGCAGTGAATGGGTAGGGGACACCGGGGAGCTGTTTTTT. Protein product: CASSEWVGDTGELFF.

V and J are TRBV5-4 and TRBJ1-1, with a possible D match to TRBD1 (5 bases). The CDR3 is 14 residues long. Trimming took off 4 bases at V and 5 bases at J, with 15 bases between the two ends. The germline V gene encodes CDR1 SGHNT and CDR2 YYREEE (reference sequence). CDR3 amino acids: CASSNPGDGTEAFF. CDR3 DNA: TGTGCCAGCAGCAACCCGGGGGACGGGACTGAAGCTTTCTTT.

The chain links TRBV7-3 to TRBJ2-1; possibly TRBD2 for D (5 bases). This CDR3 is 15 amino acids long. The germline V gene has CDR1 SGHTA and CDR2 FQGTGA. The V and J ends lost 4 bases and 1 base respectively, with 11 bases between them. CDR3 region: CASSSGSGSYNEQFF. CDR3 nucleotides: TGTGCCAGCAGCTCAGGCAGCGGTTCCTACAATGAGCAGTTCTTC.

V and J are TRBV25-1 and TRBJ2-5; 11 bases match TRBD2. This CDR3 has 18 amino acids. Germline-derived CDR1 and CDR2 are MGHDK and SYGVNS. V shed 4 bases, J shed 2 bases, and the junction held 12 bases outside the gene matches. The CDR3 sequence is CASSAGTSGNLLQETQYF. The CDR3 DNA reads TGTGCCAGCAGTGCGGGGACTAGCGGAAACCTCCTACAAGAGACCCAGTACTTC. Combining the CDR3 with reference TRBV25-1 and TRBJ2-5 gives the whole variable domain EADIYQTPRYLVIGTGKKITLECSQTMGHDKMYWYQQDPGMELHLIHYSYGVNSTEKGDLSSESTVSRIRTEHFPLTLESARPSHTSQYLCASSAGTSGNLLQETQYFGPGTRLLVL.

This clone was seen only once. In nucleotides, the CDR3 is TGTGCCAGCAGTTTAGGATTTAGCTCCTACAATGAGCAGTTCTTC. Protein: CASSLGFSSYNEQFF. V is TRBV27 and J is TRBJ2-1; D is ambiguous. The germline gives CDR1 MNHEY, CDR2 SMNVEV (reference sequence). The CDR3 totals 15 residues. V gave up 2 bases and J gave up 0 bases, with 8 bases separating them.

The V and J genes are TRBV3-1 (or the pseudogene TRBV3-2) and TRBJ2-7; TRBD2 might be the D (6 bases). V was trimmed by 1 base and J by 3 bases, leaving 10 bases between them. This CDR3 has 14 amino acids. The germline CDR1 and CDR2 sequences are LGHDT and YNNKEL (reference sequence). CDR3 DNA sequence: TGTGCCAGCAGCCAAGGACTAGTCCTCTACGAGCAGTACTTC. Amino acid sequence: CASSQGLVLYEQYF.

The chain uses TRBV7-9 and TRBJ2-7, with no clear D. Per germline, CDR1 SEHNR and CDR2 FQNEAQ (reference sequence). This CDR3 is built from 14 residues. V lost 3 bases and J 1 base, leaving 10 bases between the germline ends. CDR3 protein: CASSFMTESYEQYF. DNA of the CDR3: TGTGCCAGCAGCTTCATGACGGAATCCTACGAGCAGTACTTC.

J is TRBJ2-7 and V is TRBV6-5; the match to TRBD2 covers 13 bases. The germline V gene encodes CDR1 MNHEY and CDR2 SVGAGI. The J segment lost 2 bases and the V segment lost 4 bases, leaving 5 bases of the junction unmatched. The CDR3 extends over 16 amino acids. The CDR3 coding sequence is TGTGCCAGCAGTTTACTAGCGGGAGGGCCGGCCTACGAGCAGTACTTC. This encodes CASSLLAGGPAYEQYF.

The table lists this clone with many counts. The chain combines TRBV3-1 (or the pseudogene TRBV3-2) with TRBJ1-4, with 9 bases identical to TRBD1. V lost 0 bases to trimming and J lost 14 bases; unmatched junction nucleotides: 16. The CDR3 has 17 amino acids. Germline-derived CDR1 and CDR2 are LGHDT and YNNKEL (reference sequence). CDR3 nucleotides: TGTGCCAGCAGCCAAGAACCGACAGGGGGGCCTAATGATAAGCTGTTTTTT. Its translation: CASSQEPTGGPNDKLFF.

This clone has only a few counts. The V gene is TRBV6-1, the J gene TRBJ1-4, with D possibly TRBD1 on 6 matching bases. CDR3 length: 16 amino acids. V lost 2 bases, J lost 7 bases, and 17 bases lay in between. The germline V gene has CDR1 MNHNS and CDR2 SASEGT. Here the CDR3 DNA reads TGTGCCAGCAGTGAAAGAACGGGCAGGGGAAGTGAAAAACTGTTTTTT. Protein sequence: CASSERTGRGSEKLFF.

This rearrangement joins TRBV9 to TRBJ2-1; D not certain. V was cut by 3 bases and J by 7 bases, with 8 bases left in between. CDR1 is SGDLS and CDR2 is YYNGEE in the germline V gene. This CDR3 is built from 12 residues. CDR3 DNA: TGTGCCAGCAGCGGATTGCTGAATGAGCAGTTCTTC. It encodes CASSGLLNEQFF.

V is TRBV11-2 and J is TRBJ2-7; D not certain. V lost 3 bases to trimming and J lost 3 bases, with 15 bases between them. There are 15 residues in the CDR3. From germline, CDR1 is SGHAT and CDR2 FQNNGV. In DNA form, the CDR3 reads TGTGCCAGCAGCTTGGGCCAGGCGGATGTCTACGAGCAGTACTTC. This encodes CASSLGQADVYEQYF.